Presented here are 17 T cell receptor beta chains from one specimen sequenced in a study of human T cells and chemical hapten exposure (dated by TCRdb to the early 2020s). The method behind the library was RACE. Sequenced on a NextSeq 500. TCRdb reran the public reads through fastp at Q25 and MiXCR, keeping productive beta chains. Every distinct CDR3 protein forms one entry, paired with its most common genes and DNA. Here the sample has 300,000 to 450,000 distinct CDR3 sequences; 5% to 6.5% occur a single time. The top ten constitute roughly 8.2% of the sample. Explained via the paper, the time point label denotes: pre-sensitization, week 0. The treatment or condition label, read with the paper, signifies: therapeutic diphenylcyclopropenone sensitization with weekly scalp DPC. Sequences were derived from whole blood, sampled in connection with sensitization to the hapten diphenylcyclopropenone (DPC). The receptors were sampled from a woman under 30 with alopecia areata. Some clones in this sample may be carry-over from other donors' samples.

This chain links TRBV12-3 or TRBV12-4 with TRBJ1-1; D ambiguous. CDR3 length equals 13 residues. V was cut by 3 bases and J by 4 bases, with 9 bases left in between. CDR3 residues: CASSFLRATEAFF. CDR3 bases: TGTGCCAGCAGTTTCCTGAGAGCCACTGAAGCTTTCTTT.

This clonotype was detected only a few times. The chain links TRBV7-9 to TRBJ2-2, with 8 nucleotides matching TRBD2. Germline CDR1 is SEHNR and CDR2 is FQNEAQ (reference sequence). The CDR3 consists of 17 residues. J gave up 6 bases and V 4 bases, and 13 bases lay outside the gene matches. This chain's CDR3 is CASSYSSGRTSPGELFF. The CDR3 coding sequence is TGTGCCAGCAGCTATTCTTCGGGCAGGACTAGCCCCGGGGAGCTGTTTTTT.

The rearrangement links TRBV6-1 to TRBJ1-1; D is unclear. Germline CDR1 and CDR2: MNHNS and SASEGT. Trimming shortened V by 7 bases and J by 0 bases, and 15 bases separated the two germline ends. The CDR3 sequence is 15 residues long. In DNA form, the CDR3 reads TGTGCCAGCACCCCCTTAGGAGGGCTGAACACTGAAGCTTTCTTT. As protein: CASTPLGGLNTEAFF.

At least ten counts were recorded for this clonotype. In nucleotides, the CDR3 is TGTGCCAGCTCGGGGGGGGTGAACACTGAAGCTTTCTTT. Its translation: CASSGGVNTEAFF. The V gene is TRBV18, the J gene TRBJ1-1; D is possibly TRBD1 (5 bases). Germline values: CDR1 KGHSH, CDR2 LQKENI. Trimming left V 6 bases short and J 0 bases short, with 8 bases between. CDR3 length: 13 residues.

This clonotype was counted only a few times. The V and J genes are TRBV9 and TRBJ1-3, with unresolved D. CDR1 is SGDLS and CDR2 is YYNGEE in the germline V gene. The CDR3 is 12 amino acids. V was cut by 1 base and J by 2 bases, with 1 base left in between. The CDR3 coding sequence is TGTGCCAGCAGCGTAACTGGAAACACCATATATTTT. Translated, it gives CASSVTGNTIYF.

This clonotype was detected ten times or more. The gene calls are TRBV3-1 and TRBJ1-4; D is possibly TRBD1 (5 bases). The germline V gene encodes CDR1 LGHDT and CDR2 YNNKEL (reference sequence). There are 13 residues in the CDR3. Between the trimmed V and J ends, which lost 4 bases and 8 bases, there was a span of 11 bases. CDR3 sequence (DNA): TGTGCCAGCAGCCTGACAGATAGGGAAAAACTGTTTTTT. Translation: CASSLTDREKLFF.

The chain combines TRBV10-3 with TRBJ1-2, with unresolved D. This CDR3 spans 15 amino acids. V dropped 1 base and J dropped 0 bases, with 9 bases sitting between them. Germline V gene sequence: CDR1 ENHRY, CDR2 SYGVKD. The CDR3 loop reads CAISEWEVSNYGYTF. CDR3 nucleotides: TGTGCCATCAGTGAGTGGGAAGTCTCTAACTATGGCTACACCTTC.

In regard to this clonotype: With a much larger clone just one base away, this may be a read error. The chain couples TRBV7-9 to TRBJ2-3; 8 bases match TRBD2. This CDR3 is 15 amino acids long. CDR1 is SEHNR, CDR2 FQNEAQ, per germline (reference sequence). The V segment lost 3 bases and the J segment 4 bases; nucleotides outside the gene matches: 6. The CDR3 sequence is CASSLTCGGSDTQYF. The CDR3 coding sequence is TGTGCCAGCAGCTTGACTTGCGGGGGGTCAGATACGCAGTATTTT.

This clonotype was recorded at least ten times. Written as DNA, the CDR3 is TGCAGCGTTTCATCCCCCCGAATTCGGGGAGACTACACCTTC. Residues: CSVSSPRIRGDYTF. This sequence joins TRBV29-1 and TRBJ1-2; D not resolved. From germline, CDR1 is SQVTM and CDR2 ANQGSEA. V was clipped by 5 bases and J by 10 bases, with 23 bases between them. CDR3 length: 14 amino acids. Full variable domain (rest looked up from reference TRBV29-1 and TRBJ1-2): SAVISQKPSRDICQRGTSLTIQCQVDSQVTMMFWYRQQPGQSLTLIATANQGSEATYESGFVIDKFPISRPNLTFSTLTVSNMSPEDSSIYLCSVSSPRIRGDYTFGSGTRLTVV.

This clonotype has only a few counts. V usage is TRBV4-3 and J usage is TRBJ1-6; no firm D call. This CDR3 is built from 16 residues. Germline lookup yields CDR1 LGHNA and CDR2 YSLEER. Between the trimmed V and J ends, which lost 4 bases and 5 bases, there was a span of 15 bases. This CDR3 is CASSPFSHPDNSPLHF. The CDR3 DNA reads as TGCGCCAGCAGCCCATTTTCTCATCCGGATAATTCACCCCTCCACTTT.

This clonotype came up many times. The rearrangement links TRBV20-1 to TRBJ1-5; D not certain. V was trimmed by 0 bases and J by 6 bases, leaving 18 bases between them. The germline gives CDR1 DFQATT, CDR2 SNEGSKA (reference sequence). The CDR3 runs 16 residues. Here the CDR3 reads CSARDKGALRGQPQHF. In DNA form, the CDR3 reads TGCAGTGCTAGAGATAAGGGTGCCCTGCGGGGTCAGCCCCAGCATTTT.

In this sample, this clonotype turned up many times. The CDR3 DNA reads as TGTGCCAGCGGGGGTCTAGCGTCCGACAATGAGCAGTTCTTC. Its translation is CASGGLASDNEQFF. V gene TRBV25-1 combines with J gene TRBJ2-1, with D possibly being TRBD2 (6 bases). V lost 8 bases, J lost 5 bases, and 16 bases lay in between. The V gene's germline CDR1 is MGHDK and CDR2 SYGVNS. The CDR3 runs to 14 residues.

V usage is TRBV2 and J usage is TRBJ2-3, with TRBD1 matching 9 bases. There are 15 residues in the CDR3. Per the germline V gene, CDR1 is SNHLY and CDR2 is FYNNEI. Germline trimming cut 7 bases from V and 4 bases from J; bases unmatched to any gene: 9. DNA for the CDR3: TGTGCCAGCATCCTCGACAGGGGGAGCGCAGATACGCAGTATTTT. It is translated as CASILDRGSADTQYF.

The chain recombines TRBV20-1 with TRBJ1-5; no firm D call. Germline CDR1 is DFQATT and CDR2 is SNEGSKA (reference sequence). Trimming stripped 4 bases from V and 4 bases from J, with 14 bases between. This CDR3 is 14 amino acids long. The CDR3 spells CSAIRRTSNQPQHF. In DNA form, the CDR3 reads TGCAGTGCTATTCGACGGACTTCAAATCAGCCCCAGCATTTT.

In this sample, this clonotype turned up a few times. This chain connects TRBV20-1 to TRBJ2-1; no definite D call. Trimming shortened V by 3 bases and J by 10 bases, and 13 bases separated the two germline ends. The germline CDR1 and CDR2 sequences are DFQATT and SNEGSKA (reference sequence). The CDR3 totals 12 residues. The CDR3 DNA reads as TGCAGTGCTAGGGCTAGTCTTCGAGAGCAGTTCTTC. Residues: CSARASLREQFF.

This chain connects TRBV24-1 to TRBJ1-5; 9 bases map to TRBD1. Unmatched junction bases numbered 6, after V lost 7 bases and J lost 3 bases. The germline V gene has CDR1 KGHDR and CDR2 SFDVKD. This CDR3 is 15 amino acids long. Here the CDR3 DNA reads TGTGCCACCAGCGCCGGGACAGGGTTCAATCAGCCCCAGCATTTT. As protein: CATSAGTGFNQPQHF.

The sample holds a few counts of this clonotype. The V and J genes are TRBV2 and TRBJ2-3; D may be TRBD2 (6 bases). V shed 3 bases and J shed 0 bases, with 13 bases lying between them. CDR1 is SNHLY and CDR2 is FYNNEI in the germline V gene. This CDR3 is built from 16 residues. The CDR3 DNA reads as TGTGCCAGCAGTGATCTAGCGCCAACTAGCACAGATACGCAGTATTTT. This encodes CASSDLAPTSTDTQYF.